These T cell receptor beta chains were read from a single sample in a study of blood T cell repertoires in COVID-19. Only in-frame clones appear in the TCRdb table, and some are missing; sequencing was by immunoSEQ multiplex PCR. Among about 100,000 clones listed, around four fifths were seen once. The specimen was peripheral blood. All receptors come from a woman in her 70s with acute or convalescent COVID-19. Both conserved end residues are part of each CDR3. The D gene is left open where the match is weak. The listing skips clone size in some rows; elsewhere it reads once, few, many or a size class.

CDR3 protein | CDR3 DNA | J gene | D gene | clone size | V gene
CASSIDLTPGGETQYF | TGTGCCAGTAGTATAGATTTGACCCCGGGAGGGGAGACCCAGTACTTC | TRBJ2-5 | TRBD2 | NA | TRBV19
CASSSQGHNQPQHF | TGTGCCAGCAGCTCACAGGGCCACAATCAGCCCCAGCATTTT | TRBJ1-5 | NA | NA | TRBV7-2
CASGLGTATNEKLFF | TGTGCCAGCGGGCTTGGGACTGCAACTAATGAAAAACTGTTTTTT | TRBJ1-4 | NA | NA | TRBV2
CASSILAGGSTYNEQFF | TGTGCCAGTAGTATTTTAGCGGGGGGCTCAACCTACAATGAGCAGTTCTTC | TRBJ2-1 | TRBD2 | NA | TRBV19
CASSRSSGNQPQHF | TGTGCCAGTAGTAGGAGTTCGGGCAATCAGCCCCAGCATTTT | TRBJ1-5 | NA | NA | TRBV19
CASDATATFSGANVLTF | TGTGCAAGTGACGCGACAGCAACCTTCTCTGGGGCCAACGTCCTGACTTTC | TRBJ2-6 | NA | NA | TRBV12-2
CASSLGTGGNTEAFF | TGTGCCAGCAGCCTCGGAACAGGGGGCAACACTGAAGCTTTCTTT | TRBJ1-1 | TRBD1 | few | TRBV7-2
CASSQEIGLRNGYTF | TGCGCCAGCAGCCAAGAGATCGGGTTACGGAATGGCTACACCTTC | TRBJ1-2 | NA | NA | TRBV4-3
CASSMGVTGGLDEQFF | TGTGCCAGTAGTATGGGCGTAACAGGGGGCTTGGATGAGCAGTTCTTC | TRBJ2-1 | TRBD1 | NA | TRBV19
CASSPQIRGSNQPQHF | TGTGCCAGCAGCCCTCAGATCAGGGGTTCCAATCAGCCCCAGCATTTT | TRBJ1-5 | NA | once | TRBV7-8
CAWRGGAGKTNEKLFF | TGTGCCTGGAGAGGGGGGGCCGGAAAAACTAATGAAAAACTGTTTTTT | TRBJ1-4 | NA | NA | TRBV30
CASSGGRSYGYTF | TGTGCCAGCAGCGGGGGTCGCTCATATGGCTACACCTTC | TRBJ1-2 | NA | NA | TRBV28
CAISSGSPQSPLHF | TGTGCCATCAGTTCAGGGTCCCCTCAATCACCCCTCCACTTT | TRBJ1-6 | NA | NA | TRBV10-3
CASRPGLVNSPLHF | TGTGCCAGCAGACCGGGACTCGTAAATTCACCCCTCCACTTT | TRBJ1-6 | NA | few | TRBV6-5
CASSPVGQGVTEAFF | TGTGCCAGCTCACCGGTGGGACAGGGGGTCACTGAAGCTTTCTTT | TRBJ1-1 | TRBD1 | NA | TRBV18
CASSIDSFGTGSYEQYF | TGTGCCAGTAGTATAGACTCATTTGGGACAGGCTCCTACGAGCAGTACTTC | TRBJ2-7 | TRBD1 | NA | TRBV19
CAWSVGTDQPQHF | TGTGCCTGGAGTGTCGGGACAGATCAGCCCCAGCATTTT | TRBJ1-5 | TRBD1 | NA | TRBV30
CASSRQAGSNQPQHF | TGTGCCAGCAGCAGGCAAGCGGGAAGCAATCAGCCCCAGCATTTT | TRBJ1-5 | NA | NA | TRBV3-1/TRBV3-2
CASSLSRNYGYTF | TGTGCCAGCAGTTTATCGCGCAACTATGGCTACACCTTC | TRBJ1-2 | NA | NA | TRBV27
CASSAGPSGANVLTF | TGTGCCAGCAGCGCGGGGCCCTCTGGGGCCAACGTCCTGACTTTC | TRBJ2-6 | NA | NA | TRBV7-2
CAISEPGSNYGYTF | TGTGCCATCAGTGAGCCGGGATCTAACTATGGCTACACCTTC | TRBJ1-2 | NA | NA | TRBV10-3
CASSTGQSNTEAFF | TGTGCCAGCAGCACCGGACAGAGTAACACTGAAGCTTTCTTT | TRBJ1-1 | NA | NA | TRBV9
CASSLTGITYNEQFF | TGTGCCAGCAGCTTGACAGGGATTACCTACAATGAGCAGTTCTTC | TRBJ2-1 | NA | few | TRBV5-6
CSVTTSTDTQYF | TGCAGCGTTACGACAAGCACAGATACGCAGTATTTT | TRBJ2-3 | NA | NA | TRBV29-1
CASSVDGSQPQHF | TGTGCCAGCAGCGTAGATGGGAGTCAGCCCCAGCATTTT | TRBJ1-5 | NA | NA | TRBV9
CASSLVTGNTIYF | TGTGCCAGCAGCTTAGTAACTGGAAACACCATATATTTT | TRBJ1-3 | NA | NA | TRBV11-2
CASSLRAGPFTDTQYF | TGTGCCAGCAGTTTAAGGGCGGGGCCTTTCACAGATACGCAGTATTTT | TRBJ2-3 | NA | NA | TRBV27
CATLPSGGRDGYTF | TGTGCCACCCTTCCTTCAGGGGGTAGGGATGGCTACACCTTC | TRBJ1-2 | TRBD1 | NA | TRBV10-3
CASSQVGQGSSFF | NA | TRBJ1-1 | NA | NA | TRBV3-1/TRBV3-2
CASSLRDGPGDGYTF | TGCGCCAGCAGCCTTCGGGACGGACCAGGGGATGGCTACACCTTC | TRBJ1-2 | NA | NA | TRBV5-1
CASSQADRGPYEQYF | TGTGCCAGCAGCCAAGCGGACAGGGGGCCCTACGAGCAGTACTTC | TRBJ2-7 | TRBD1 | few | TRBV3-1/TRBV3-2
CASNTRTGKETQYF | TGTGCCAGCAACACCCGGACAGGGAAAGAGACCCAGTACTTC | TRBJ2-5 | TRBD1 | NA | TRBV6-5
CASSEASGGRNYGYTF | TGTGCCAGCAGTGAAGCAAGTGGCGGCAGAAACTATGGCTACACCTTC | TRBJ1-2 | NA | NA | TRBV2
CASSVAPQYNEQFF | TGTGCCAGCAGCGTAGCTCCCCAGTACAATGAGCAGTTCTTC | TRBJ2-1 | NA | NA | TRBV9
CASSPLSETQYF | TGTGCCAGCAGCCCCCTATCCGAGACCCAGTACTTC | TRBJ2-5 | NA | NA | TRBV28
CASSQGRQETQYF | TGTGCCAGCAGTCAGGGGCGACAAGAGACCCAGTACTTC | TRBJ2-5 | NA | NA | TRBV12-3/TRBV12-4
CASSKGQVDTGELFF | TGCGCCAGCAGCAAAGGACAGGTTGACACCGGGGAGCTGTTTTTT | TRBJ2-2 | TRBD1 | NA | TRBV5-1
CASSPNRQPNNQPQHF | TGTGCCAGCAGCCCAAACAGACAGCCCAATAATCAGCCCCAGCATTTT | TRBJ1-5 | NA | NA | TRBV5-8
CASIRGAANTEAFF | TGTGCCAGCATCCGGGGAGCAGCGAACACTGAAGCTTTCTTT | TRBJ1-1 | NA | once | TRBV5-6
CASSSGGAVGFGELFF | TGTGCCAGCAGCTCTGGAGGAGCCGTAGGATTCGGGGAGCTGTTTTTT | TRBJ2-2 | NA | NA | TRBV11-3
CASSFGQFGGDEQFF | TGTGCCAGCAGCTTTGGACAGTTCGGTGGCGATGAGCAGTTCTTC | TRBJ2-1 | NA | once | TRBV7-9
CASSQGRVEQYF | TGTGCCAGCAGCCAAGGAAGAGTCGAGCAGTACTTC | TRBJ2-7 | NA | NA | TRBV14
CASSPGTGNLGGYGYTF | TGTGCCAGCAGTCCGGGGACAGGGAATTTGGGCGGGTATGGCTACACCTTC | TRBJ1-2 | TRBD1 | once | TRBV27
CASKGTLNSLAKNIQYF | TGTGCCAGTAAAGGGACTCTAAACAGTCTAGCCAAAAACATTCAGTACTTC | TRBJ2-4 | NA | NA | TRBV19
CASSFGPGSQETQYF | TGCGCCAGCAGTTTTGGCCCCGGGTCCCAAGAGACCCAGTACTTC | TRBJ2-5 | NA | few | TRBV5-1
CASSVGRGREISYNSPLHF | TGTGCCAGCAGCGTCGGGAGGGGGCGGGAAATATCCTATAATTCACCCCTCCACTTT | TRBJ1-6 | TRBD1 | once | TRBV9
CASSIGGEQETQYF | TGTGCCAGTAGTATAGGGGGGGAACAAGAGACCCAGTACTTC | TRBJ2-5 | NA | few | TRBV19
CASTGGGGHRETQYF | TGTGCCAGCACGGGTGGCGGGGGGCATCGGGAGACCCAGTACTTC | TRBJ2-5 | TRBD2 | once | TRBV27
CASSLELGQQETQYF | TGTGCCAGCAGCTTAGAGCTGGGGCAGCAAGAGACCCAGTACTTC | TRBJ2-5 | NA | NA | TRBV11-1
CASSVTGTGGSGYTF | TGCGCCAGCAGCGTGACCGGGACAGGGGGCAGTGGCTACACCTTC | TRBJ1-2 | TRBD1 | few | TRBV5-1
CASSTELGAPLRYNEQFF | TGTGCCAGCAGCACCGAACTGGGGGCCCCCCTCCGGTACAATGAGCAGTTCTTC | TRBJ2-1 | NA | NA | TRBV14
CASSQDWPGSNTQYF | TGCGCCAGCAGCCAAGATTGGCCAGGGTCAAATACGCAGTATTTT | TRBJ2-3 | NA | NA | TRBV4-1
CASSQGGPRGQETQYF | TGTGCCAGCAGCCAAGGGGGCCCCAGGGGGCAAGAGACCCAGTACTTC | TRBJ2-5 | TRBD1 | NA | TRBV11-2
CAINPTGNSPLHF | TGTGCCATCAACCCGACAGGGAACTCACCCCTCCACTTT | TRBJ1-6 | TRBD1 | NA | TRBV10-3
CASSFGDRNTGELFF | TGTGCCAGCAGTTTTGGGGACAGAAACACCGGGGAGCTGTTTTTT | TRBJ2-2 | TRBD1 | NA | TRBV27
CSARGGDETQYF | TGCAGCGCTCGGGGCGGGGACGAGACCCAGTACTTC | TRBJ2-5 | NA | NA | TRBV29-1
CASSPTGGANTGELFF | TGTGCCAGCTCACCGACAGGGGGCGCGAACACCGGGGAGCTGTTTTTT | TRBJ2-2 | TRBD1 | NA | TRBV18
CASSDTGLANYGYTF | TGTGCCAGCAGTGACACAGGGTTAGCTAACTATGGCTACACCTTC | TRBJ1-2 | NA | NA | TRBV25-1
CASSWVTGADEKLFF | TGTGCCAGCAGCTGGGTGACAGGGGCGGATGAAAAACTGTTTTTT | TRBJ1-4 | TRBD1 | once | TRBV5-5